This TCR beta chain was sequenced for a study of type 1 regulatory T cells. Study information: This in vitro CD4 product, T-allo10, is enriched for Tr1 cells and alloantigen-specific.

The V gene lost 5 bases and the J gene lost 5 bases, with 16 bases spanning the gap. Germline V gives CDR1 SGHRS, CDR2 YFSETQ. The CDR3 runs to 15 residues. This clonotype has only a few counts. Its antigen is undetermined. TCRdb reprocessed the reads with MiXCR, giving one entry per CDR3 protein. The sample contains more than 20,000 distinct CDR3 sequences, over 60% of which appear only once. Sequenced input: cultured T cells, either the whole culture or a sorted T cell fraction (not recorded which). Stated subset: Tr1-enriched cell product generated in vitro against host alloantigens. The clonotype comes from a human donor in good health. This chain joins TRBV5-1 and TRBJ1-4, with a weak D call TRBD1 (5 bases). The DNA of the CDR3 is TGCGCCAGCAGTGGACGAGGGGCCTCAAATGAAAAACTGTTTTTT. It is translated as CASSGRGASNEKLFF.